This TCR beta chain was found in a study of Ad26.COV2.S vaccination and SARS-CoV-2 variants. Whole-study results and caveats: Participants in the vaccine arm had higher spike-specific TCR breadth; placebo recipients had lower.

Here immunoSEQ multiplex PCR was the method, and the copy in TCRdb shows in-frame clones only, minus some. The sample yields 300,000 to 500,000 clones, around nine tenths seen once. A remark on this clone: The antigen is unknown.

Treatment meaning: around 19 received Ad26.COV2.S at low or high dose, single or two shots; about five received placebo; per-sample allocation not given. The investigators took samples on day 63 after the first vaccine or placebo injection. The CDR3 contains 12 residues. The V and J ends lost 0 bases and 8 bases respectively, with 7 bases between them. Looked up from germline, CDR1 is SGHNT and CDR2 is YENEEA. The chain uses TRBV11-3 and TRBJ1-1, with D possibly matching TRBD1 (5 bases). The receptor was isolated from a person aged 18 to 59 who received the Ad26.COV2.S COVID-19 vaccine or a placebo. Sequencing was performed on peripheral blood, taken in a trial of Ad26.COV2.S vaccine versus placebo. CDR3 protein: CASSLEGGEAFF. The CDR3 region has the DNA TGTGCCAGCAGCTTAGAGGGGGGGGAAGCTTTCTTT.